Presented here are 7 T cell receptor beta chains from one specimen sequenced in a study of T cell changes during pregnancy in multiple sclerosis. The assay was immunoSEQ multiplex PCR, and TCRdb's table has in-frame clones only and misses some. The repertoire includes more than 45,000 clones, nearly 95% of them detected once, and approximately 0.27% sits in the top ten. The sequences come from CD4+ T cells from peripheral blood mononuclear cells, collected in the second trimester of pregnancy. The origin of the receptors is a female donor with multiple sclerosis, enrolled in a pregnancy study.

V and J are TRBV2 and TRBJ2-1; 9 nucleotides agree with TRBD1. The germline gives CDR1 SNHLY, CDR2 FYNNEI. The ends lost 5 bases at V and 6 bases at J; junction bases unmatched: 8. CDR3 size: 15 residues. CDR3 region: CASSKGTGNVNEQFF. The CDR3 nucleotides read TGTGCCAGCAGTAAAGGGACAGGGAACGTCAATGAGCAGTTCTTC.

The gene calls are TRBV7-3 and TRBJ2-3; 13 bases are shared with TRBD2. The V and J ends lost 2 bases and 4 bases, in that order; junction bases with no gene match: 0. The CDR3 totals 15 residues. Germline-derived CDR1 and CDR2 are SGHTA and FQGTGA. This CDR3 is CASSLGTSGADTQYF. The CDR3 DNA follows: TGTGCCAGCAGCTTAGGGACTAGCGGGGCAGATACGCAGTATTTT. Using reference TRBV7-3 and TRBJ2-3 for the parts outside the CDR3, the full variable domain is GAGVSQTPSNKVTEKGKYVELRCDPISGHTALYWYRQSLGQGPEFLIYFQGTGAADDSGLPNDRFFAVRPEGSVSTLKIQRTERGDSAVYLCASSLGTSGADTQYFGPGTRLTVL.

The rearrangement joins TRBV29-1 to TRBJ1-4; 9 bases are a match to TRBD1. Per the germline V gene, CDR1 is SQVTM and CDR2 is ANQGSEA. Germline trimming cut 7 bases from V and 5 bases from J; bases unmatched to any gene: 8. This CDR3 is built from 14 residues. CDR3 amino acids: CSATTGGRNEKLFF. CDR3 DNA: TGCAGCGCCACCACAGGGGGCCGGAATGAAAAACTGTTTTTT.

The CDR3 protein is CASSQVGSVETQYF. The CDR3 coding sequence is TGCGCCAGCAGCCAAGTCGGTAGCGTGGAGACCCAGTACTTC. The V call is TRBV4-1, the J call TRBJ2-5, with D perhaps TRBD2 (5 bases). CDR1 and CDR2 (germline): MGHRA, YSYEKL. CDR3 length: 14 amino acids. Between the trimmed V and J ends, which lost 1 base and 5 bases, there was a span of 11 bases.

As DNA, the CDR3 is TGTGCCAGCAGTGACAGGGCCACTGAAGCTTTCTTT. This sequence encodes CASSDRATEAFF. The J gene is TRBJ1-1, the V gene TRBV13; 7 bases fit TRBD1. V dropped 6 bases and J dropped 4; count of bases not matched to a gene: 2. The germline gives CDR1 PRHDT, CDR2 FYEKMQ (reference sequence). The CDR3 covers 12 residues. Supplemented by reference TRBV13 and TRBJ1-1, the full variable domain reads AAGVIQSPRHLIKEKRETATLKCYPIPRHDTVYWYQQGPGQDPQFLISFYEKMQSDKGSIPDRFSAQQFSDYHSELNMSSLELGDSALYFCASSDRATEAFFGQGTRLTVV.

V usage is TRBV10-3 and J usage is TRBJ2-4; 7 nucleotides align to TRBD1. The CDR3 extends over 15 amino acids. CDR1 ENHRY and CDR2 SYGVKD come from the germline V gene. V shed 0 bases and J 4 bases; nucleotides not matched to a gene: 3. CDR3 protein: CAISESIRGKNIQYF. The CDR3 region has the DNA TGTGCCATCAGTGAGTCGATCAGGGGGAAAAACATTCAGTACTTC.

This clone appeared once. The J gene is TRBJ2-3, the V gene TRBV18, with a tentative D call TRBD2 (6 bases). Germline values: CDR1 KGHSH, CDR2 LQKENI. The V end was cut by 1 base, the J end by 4 bases, with 6 bases between. The CDR3 consists of 13 residues. CDR3 amino acids: CASSPREADTQYF. Here the CDR3 DNA reads TGTGCCAGCTCACCACGGGAGGCAGATACGCAGTATTTT.